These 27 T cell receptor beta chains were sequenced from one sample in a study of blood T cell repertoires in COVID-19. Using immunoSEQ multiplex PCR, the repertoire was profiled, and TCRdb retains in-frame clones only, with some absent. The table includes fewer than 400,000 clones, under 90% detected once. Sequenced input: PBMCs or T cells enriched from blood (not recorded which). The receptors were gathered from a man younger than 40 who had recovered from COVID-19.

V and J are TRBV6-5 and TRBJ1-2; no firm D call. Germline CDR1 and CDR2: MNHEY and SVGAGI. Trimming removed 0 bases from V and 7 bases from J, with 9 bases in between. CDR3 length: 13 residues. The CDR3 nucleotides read TGTGCCAGCAGTTACTCGGGCACGGCTGGCTACACCTTC. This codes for CASSYSGTAGYTF.

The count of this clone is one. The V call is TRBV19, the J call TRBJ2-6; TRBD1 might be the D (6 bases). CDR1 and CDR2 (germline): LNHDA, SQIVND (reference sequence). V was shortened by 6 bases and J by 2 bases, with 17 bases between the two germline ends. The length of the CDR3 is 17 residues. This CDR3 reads CASRDLPGATGANVLTF. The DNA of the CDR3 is TGTGCCAGTAGGGATCTGCCAGGGGCGACTGGGGCCAACGTCCTGACTTTC. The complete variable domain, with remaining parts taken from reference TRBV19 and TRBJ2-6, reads DGGITQSPKYLFRKEGQNVTLSCEQNLNHDAMYWYRQDPGQGLRLIYYSQIVNDFQKGDIAEGYSVSREKKESFPLTVTSAQKNPTAFYLCASRDLPGATGANVLTFGAGSRLTVL.

The CDR3 nucleotides are TGTGCCAGTGTATCGGGGTCGGACTACGAGCAGTACTTC. Its translation is CASVSGSDYEQYF. The chain carries TRBV2 and TRBJ2-7; perhaps TRBD2 as D (5 bases). Trimming cost V 9 bases and J 3 bases, with 15 bases left between them. CDR1 and CDR2 from the germline V gene are SNHLY and FYNNEI. This CDR3 has 13 amino acids.

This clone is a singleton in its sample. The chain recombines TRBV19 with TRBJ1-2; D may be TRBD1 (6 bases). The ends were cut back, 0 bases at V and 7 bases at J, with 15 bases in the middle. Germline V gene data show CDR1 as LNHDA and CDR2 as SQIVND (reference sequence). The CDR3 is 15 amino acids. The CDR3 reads CASSIDPTGLAGYTF. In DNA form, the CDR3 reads TGTGCCAGTAGTATAGATCCTACAGGGTTGGCTGGCTACACCTTC.

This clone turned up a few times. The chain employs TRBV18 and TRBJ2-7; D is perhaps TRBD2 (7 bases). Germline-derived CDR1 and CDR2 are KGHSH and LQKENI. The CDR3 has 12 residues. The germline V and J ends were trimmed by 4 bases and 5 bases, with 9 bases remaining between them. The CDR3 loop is CASSRGGDEQYF. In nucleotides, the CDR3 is TGTGCCAGCTCACGGGGGGGCGACGAGCAGTACTTC.

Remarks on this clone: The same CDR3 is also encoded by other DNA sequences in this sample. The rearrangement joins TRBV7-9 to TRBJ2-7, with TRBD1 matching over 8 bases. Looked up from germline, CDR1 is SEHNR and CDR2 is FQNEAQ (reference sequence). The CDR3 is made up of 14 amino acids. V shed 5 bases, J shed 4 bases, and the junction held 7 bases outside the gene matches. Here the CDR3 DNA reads TGTGCCAGCAGCCCACGGGACAGGAGTTACGAGCAGTACTTC. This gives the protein CASSPRDRSYEQYF.

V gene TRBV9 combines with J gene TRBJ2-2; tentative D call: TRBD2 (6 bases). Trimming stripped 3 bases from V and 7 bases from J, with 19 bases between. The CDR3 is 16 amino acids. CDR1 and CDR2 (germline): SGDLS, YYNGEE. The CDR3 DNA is TGTGCCAGCAGCGCCCCCGGGACTCCCGTCGGCGGGGAGCTGTTTTTT. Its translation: CASSAPGTPVGGELFF.

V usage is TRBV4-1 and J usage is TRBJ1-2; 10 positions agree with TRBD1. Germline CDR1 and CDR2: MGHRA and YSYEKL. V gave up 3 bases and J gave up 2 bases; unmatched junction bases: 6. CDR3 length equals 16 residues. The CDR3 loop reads CASSQGTGVENYGYTF. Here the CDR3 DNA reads TGCGCCAGCAGCCAGGGGACAGGGGTAGAAAACTATGGCTACACCTTC.

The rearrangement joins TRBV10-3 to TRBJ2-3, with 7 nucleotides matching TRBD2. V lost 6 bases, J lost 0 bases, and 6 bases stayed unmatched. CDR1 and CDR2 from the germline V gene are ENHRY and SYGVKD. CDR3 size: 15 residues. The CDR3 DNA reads TGTGCCATCAGCGAGGGAGGGACTAGCACAGATACGCAGTATTTT. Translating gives CAISEGGTSTDTQYF.

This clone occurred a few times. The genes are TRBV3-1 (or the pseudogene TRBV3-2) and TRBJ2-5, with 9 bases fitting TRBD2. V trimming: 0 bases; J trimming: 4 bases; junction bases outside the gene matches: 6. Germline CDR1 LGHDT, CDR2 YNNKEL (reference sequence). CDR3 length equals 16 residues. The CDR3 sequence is CASSQDHLAGRETQYF. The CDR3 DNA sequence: TGTGCCAGCAGCCAAGATCACCTAGCGGGGAGAGAGACCCAGTACTTC.

The CDR3 is CASSTGFGNTIYF. As DNA, the CDR3 is TGTGCCAGTAGTACAGGGTTTGGAAACACCATATATTTT. The gene calls are TRBV19 and TRBJ1-3; a possible D gene is TRBD1 (5 bases). This CDR3 is built from 13 residues. The germline CDR1 and CDR2 sequences are LNHDA and SQIVND (reference sequence). Between the trimmed V and J ends, which lost 4 bases and 3 bases, there was a span of 7 bases.

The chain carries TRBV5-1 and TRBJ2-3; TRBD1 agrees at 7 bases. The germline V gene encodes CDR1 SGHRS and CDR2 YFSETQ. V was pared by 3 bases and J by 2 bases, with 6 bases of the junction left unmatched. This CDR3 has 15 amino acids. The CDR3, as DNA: TGCGCCAGCAGCTCCCGACAGGGCCACACAGATACGCAGTATTTT. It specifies CASSSRQGHTDTQYF.

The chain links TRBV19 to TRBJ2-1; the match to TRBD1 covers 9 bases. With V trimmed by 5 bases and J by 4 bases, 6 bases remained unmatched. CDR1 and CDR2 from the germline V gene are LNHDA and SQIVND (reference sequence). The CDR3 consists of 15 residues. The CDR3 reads CASSLRTGAYNEQFF. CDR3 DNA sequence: TGTGCCAGTAGTTTACGGACAGGGGCGTACAATGAGCAGTTCTTC.

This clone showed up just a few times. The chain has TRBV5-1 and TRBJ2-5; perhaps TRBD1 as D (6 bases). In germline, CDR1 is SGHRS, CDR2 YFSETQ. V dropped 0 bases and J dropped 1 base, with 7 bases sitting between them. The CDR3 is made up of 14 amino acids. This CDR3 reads CASSLAGAQETQYF. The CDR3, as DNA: TGCGCCAGCAGCTTGGCAGGGGCCCAAGAGACCCAGTACTTC.

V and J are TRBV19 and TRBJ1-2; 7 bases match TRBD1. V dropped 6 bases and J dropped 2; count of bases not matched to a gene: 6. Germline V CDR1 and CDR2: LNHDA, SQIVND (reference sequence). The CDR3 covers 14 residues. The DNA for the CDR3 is TGTGCCAGTAGCCCGACAGGGAACAACTATGGCTACACCTTC. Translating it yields CASSPTGNNYGYTF.

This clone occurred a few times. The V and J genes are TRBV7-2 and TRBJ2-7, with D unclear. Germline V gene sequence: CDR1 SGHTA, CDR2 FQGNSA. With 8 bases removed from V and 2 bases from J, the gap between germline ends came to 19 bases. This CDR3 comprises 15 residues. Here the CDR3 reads CASRPIVPRPYEQYF. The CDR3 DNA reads TGTGCCAGCCGCCCCATTGTACCGAGGCCCTACGAGCAGTACTTC. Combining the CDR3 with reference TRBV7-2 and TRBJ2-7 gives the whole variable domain GAGVSQSPSNKVTEKGKDVELRCDPISGHTALYWYRQSLGQGLEFLIYFQGNSAPDKSGLPSDRFSAERTGGSVSTLTIQRTQQEDSAVYLCASRPIVPRPYEQYFGPGTRLTVT.

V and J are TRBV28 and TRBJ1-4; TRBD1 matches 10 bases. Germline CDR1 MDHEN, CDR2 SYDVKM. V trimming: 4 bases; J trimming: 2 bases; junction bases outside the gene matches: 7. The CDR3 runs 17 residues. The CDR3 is CASSSDRGLGTNEKLFF. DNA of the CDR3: TGTGCCAGCAGTTCAGACAGGGGGCTGGGCACTAATGAAAAACTGTTTTTT.

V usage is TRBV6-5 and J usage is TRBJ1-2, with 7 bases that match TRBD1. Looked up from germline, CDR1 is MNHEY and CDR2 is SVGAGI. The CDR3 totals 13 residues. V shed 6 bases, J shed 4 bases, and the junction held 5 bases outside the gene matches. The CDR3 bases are TGTGCCAGCAGACCCGACAGGGCCTATGGCTACACCTTC. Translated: CASRPDRAYGYTF.

The CDR3 coding sequence is TGTGCCAGCTCACCACCGAGAAGAGGATCTGGAAACACCATATATTTT. Residues: CASSPPRRGSGNTIYF. The V and J genes are TRBV18 and TRBJ1-3; D gene unclear. V dropped 0 bases and J dropped 1 base, with 10 bases sitting between them. Germline V gives CDR1 KGHSH, CDR2 LQKENI. The CDR3 totals 16 residues.

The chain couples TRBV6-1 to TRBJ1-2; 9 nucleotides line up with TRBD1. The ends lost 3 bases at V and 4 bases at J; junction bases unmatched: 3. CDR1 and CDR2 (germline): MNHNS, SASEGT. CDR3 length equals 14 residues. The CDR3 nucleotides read TGTGCCAGCAGTGAGGACAGGGGACTCTATGGCTACACCTTC. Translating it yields CASSEDRGLYGYTF.

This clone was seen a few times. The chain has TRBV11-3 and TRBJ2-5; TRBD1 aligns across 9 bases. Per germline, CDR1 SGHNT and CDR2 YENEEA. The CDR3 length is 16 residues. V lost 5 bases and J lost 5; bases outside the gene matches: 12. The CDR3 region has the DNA TGTGCCAGCAGCACAACGCAACAGGGGGCGCTGGAGACCCAGTACTTC. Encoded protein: CASSTTQQGALETQYF.

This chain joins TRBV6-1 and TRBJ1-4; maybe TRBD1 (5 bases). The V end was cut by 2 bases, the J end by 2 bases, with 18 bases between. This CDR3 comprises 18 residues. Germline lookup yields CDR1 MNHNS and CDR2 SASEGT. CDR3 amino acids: CASSEQGSPLRTNEKLFF. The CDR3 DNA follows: TGTGCCAGCAGTGAACAGGGTAGTCCGCTCCGCACTAATGAAAAACTGTTTTTT.

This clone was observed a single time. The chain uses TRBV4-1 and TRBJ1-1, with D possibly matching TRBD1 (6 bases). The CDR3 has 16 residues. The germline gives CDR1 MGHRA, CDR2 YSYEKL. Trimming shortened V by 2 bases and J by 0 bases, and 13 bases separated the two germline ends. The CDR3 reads CASSQPKQGMNTEAFF. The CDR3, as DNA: TGCGCCAGCAGCCAACCCAAACAGGGCATGAACACTGAAGCTTTCTTT.

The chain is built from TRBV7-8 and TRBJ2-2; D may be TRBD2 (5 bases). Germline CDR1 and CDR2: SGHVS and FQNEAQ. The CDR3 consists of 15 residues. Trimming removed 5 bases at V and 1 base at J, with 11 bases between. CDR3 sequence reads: CASSIRRGNTGELFF. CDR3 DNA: TGTGCCAGCAGCATTCGTCGGGGGAACACCGGGGAGCTGTTTTTT. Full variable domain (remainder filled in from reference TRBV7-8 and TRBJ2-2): GAGVSQSPRYKVAKRGQDVALRCDPISGHVSLFWYQQALGQGPEFLTYFQNEAQLDKSGLPSDRFFAERPEGSVSTLKIQRTQQEDSAVYLCASSIRRGNTGELFFGEGSRLTVL.

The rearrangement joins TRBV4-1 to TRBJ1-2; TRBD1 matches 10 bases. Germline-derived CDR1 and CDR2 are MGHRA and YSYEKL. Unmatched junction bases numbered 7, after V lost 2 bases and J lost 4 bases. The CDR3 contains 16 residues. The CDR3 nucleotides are TGCGCCAGCAGCCAACCCCGGACAGGGGGGAGCTATGGCTACACCTTC. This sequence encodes CASSQPRTGGSYGYTF.

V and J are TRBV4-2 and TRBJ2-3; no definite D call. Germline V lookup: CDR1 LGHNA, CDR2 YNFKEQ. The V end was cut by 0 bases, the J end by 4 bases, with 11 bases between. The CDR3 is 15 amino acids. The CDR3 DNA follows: TGTGCCAGCAGCCAAGATCCAGAAGTCTCAGATACGCAGTATTTT. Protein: CASSQDPEVSDTQYF.

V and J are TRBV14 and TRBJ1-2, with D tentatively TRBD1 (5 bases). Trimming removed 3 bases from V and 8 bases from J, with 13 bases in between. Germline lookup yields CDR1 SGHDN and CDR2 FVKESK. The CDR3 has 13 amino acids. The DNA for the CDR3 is TGTGCCAGCAGCCAGCAGGGTACCGGAGGCTACACCTTC. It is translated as CASSQQGTGGYTF.